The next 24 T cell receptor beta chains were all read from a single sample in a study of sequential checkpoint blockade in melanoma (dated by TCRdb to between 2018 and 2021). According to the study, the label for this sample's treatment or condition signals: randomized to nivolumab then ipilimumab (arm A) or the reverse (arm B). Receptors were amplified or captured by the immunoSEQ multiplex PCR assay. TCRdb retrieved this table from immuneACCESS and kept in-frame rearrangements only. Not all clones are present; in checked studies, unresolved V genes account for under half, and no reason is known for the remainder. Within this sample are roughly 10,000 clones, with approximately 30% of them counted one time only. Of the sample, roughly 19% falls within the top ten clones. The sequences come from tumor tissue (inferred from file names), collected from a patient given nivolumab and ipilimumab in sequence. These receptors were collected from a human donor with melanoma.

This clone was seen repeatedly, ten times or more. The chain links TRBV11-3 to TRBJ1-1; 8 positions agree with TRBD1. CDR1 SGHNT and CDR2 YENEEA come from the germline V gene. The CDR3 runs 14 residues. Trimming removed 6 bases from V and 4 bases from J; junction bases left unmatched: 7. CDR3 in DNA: TGTGCCAGCAGACGCTATACAGGGGGCACTGAAGCTTTCTTT. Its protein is CASRRYTGGTEAFF.

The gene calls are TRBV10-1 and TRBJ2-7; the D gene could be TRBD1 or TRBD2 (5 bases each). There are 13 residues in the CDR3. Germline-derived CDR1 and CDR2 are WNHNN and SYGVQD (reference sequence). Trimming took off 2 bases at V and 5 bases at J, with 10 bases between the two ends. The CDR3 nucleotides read TGCGCCAGCAGTGAGGGGGGTAGCGACGAGCAGTACTTC. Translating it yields CASSEGGSDEQYF.

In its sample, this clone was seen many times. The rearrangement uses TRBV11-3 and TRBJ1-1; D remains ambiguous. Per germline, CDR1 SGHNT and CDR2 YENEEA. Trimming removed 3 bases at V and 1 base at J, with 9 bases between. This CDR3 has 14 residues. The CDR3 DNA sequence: TGTGCCAGCAGCTTCGGGCCCGAGAACACTGAAGCTTTCTTT. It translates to CASSFGPENTEAFF. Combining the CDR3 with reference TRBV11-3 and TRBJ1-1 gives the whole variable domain EAGVVQSPRYKIIEKKQPVAFWCNPISGHNTLYWYLQNLGQGPELLIRYENEEAVDDSQLPKDRFSAERLKGVDSTLKIQPAELGDSAVYLCASSFGPENTEAFFGQGTRLTVV.

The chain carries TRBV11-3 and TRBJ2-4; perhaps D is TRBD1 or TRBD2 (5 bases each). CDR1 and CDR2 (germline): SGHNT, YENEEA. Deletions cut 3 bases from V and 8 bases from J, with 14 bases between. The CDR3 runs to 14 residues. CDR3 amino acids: CASSFLPGRDIQYF. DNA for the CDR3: TGTGCCAGCAGCTTTCTGCCAGGGAGAGACATTCAGTACTTC.

As DNA, the CDR3 is TGTGCCAGCAGTTTGAGGGATCACTATGGCTACACCTTC. Protein product: CASSLRDHYGYTF. This sequence joins TRBV28 and TRBJ1-2; no definite D call. Germline-derived CDR1 and CDR2 are MDHEN and SYDVKM. Trimming stripped 3 bases from V and 3 bases from J, with 8 bases between. The CDR3 is made up of 13 amino acids.

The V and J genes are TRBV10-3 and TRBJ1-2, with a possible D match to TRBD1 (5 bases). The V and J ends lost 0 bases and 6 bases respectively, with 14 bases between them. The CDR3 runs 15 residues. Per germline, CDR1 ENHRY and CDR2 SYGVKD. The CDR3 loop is CAISESGWGIDGYTF. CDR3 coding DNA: TGTGCCATCAGTGAGTCGGGGTGGGGCATAGATGGCTACACCTTC.

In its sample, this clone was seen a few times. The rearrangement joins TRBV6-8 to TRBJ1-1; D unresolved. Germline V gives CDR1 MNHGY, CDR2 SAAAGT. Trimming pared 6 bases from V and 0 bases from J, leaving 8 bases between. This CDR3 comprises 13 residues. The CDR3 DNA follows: TGTGCCAGCAGGTCTACAGTGAACACTGAAGCTTTCTTT. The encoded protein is CASRSTVNTEAFF.

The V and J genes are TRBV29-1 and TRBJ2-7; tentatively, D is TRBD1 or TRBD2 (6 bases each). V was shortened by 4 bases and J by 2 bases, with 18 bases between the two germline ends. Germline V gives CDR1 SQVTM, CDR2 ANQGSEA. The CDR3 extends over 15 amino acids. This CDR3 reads CSVVGALGGAYEQYF. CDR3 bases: TGCAGCGTTGTGGGGGCCTTGGGAGGCGCCTACGAGCAGTACTTC.

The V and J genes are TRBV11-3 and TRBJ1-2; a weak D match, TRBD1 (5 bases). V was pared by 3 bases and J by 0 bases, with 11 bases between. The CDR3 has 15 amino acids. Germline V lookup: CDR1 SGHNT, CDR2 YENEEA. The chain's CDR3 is CASSLGGNPNYGYTF. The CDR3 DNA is TGTGCCAGCAGCTTGGGGGGGAACCCTAACTATGGCTACACCTTC.

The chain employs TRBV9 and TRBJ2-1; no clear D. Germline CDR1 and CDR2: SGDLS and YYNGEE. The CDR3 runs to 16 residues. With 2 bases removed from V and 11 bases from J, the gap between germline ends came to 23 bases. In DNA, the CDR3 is TGTGCCAGCAGCGTCGGGCCCTCGGGTCTCTACCCTCAGCAGTTCTTC. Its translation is CASSVGPSGLYPQQFF.

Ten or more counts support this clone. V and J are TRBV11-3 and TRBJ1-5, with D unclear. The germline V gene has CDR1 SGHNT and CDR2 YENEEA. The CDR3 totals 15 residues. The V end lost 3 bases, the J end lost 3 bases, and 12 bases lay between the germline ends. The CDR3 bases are TGTGCCAGCAGCTTCTGGGCGGGATTCAATCAGCCCCAGCATTTT. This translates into CASSFWAGFNQPQHF.

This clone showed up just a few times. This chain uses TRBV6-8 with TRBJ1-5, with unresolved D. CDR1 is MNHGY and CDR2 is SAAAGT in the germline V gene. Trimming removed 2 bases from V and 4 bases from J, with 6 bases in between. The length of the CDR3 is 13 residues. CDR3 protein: CASSYTENQPQHF. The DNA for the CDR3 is TGTGCCAGCAGTTACACCGAAAATCAGCCCCAGCATTTT.

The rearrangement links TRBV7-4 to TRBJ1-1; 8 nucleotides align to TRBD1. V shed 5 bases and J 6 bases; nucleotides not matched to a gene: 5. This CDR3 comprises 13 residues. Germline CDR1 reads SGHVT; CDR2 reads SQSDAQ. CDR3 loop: CASSRNRGSEAFF. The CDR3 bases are TGTGCCAGCAGCCGCAACAGGGGGTCTGAAGCTTTCTTT. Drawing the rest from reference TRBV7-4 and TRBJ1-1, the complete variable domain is GAGVSQSPRYKVAKRGRDVALRCDSISGHVTLYWYRQTLGQGSEVLTYSQSDAQRDKSGRPSGRFSAERPERSVSTLKIQRTEQGDSAVYLCASSRNRGSEAFFGQGTRLTVV.

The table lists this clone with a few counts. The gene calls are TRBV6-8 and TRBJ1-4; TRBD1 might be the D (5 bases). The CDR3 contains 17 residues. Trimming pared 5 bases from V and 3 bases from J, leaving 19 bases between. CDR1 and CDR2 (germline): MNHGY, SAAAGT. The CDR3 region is CASSPQGEGSANEKLFF. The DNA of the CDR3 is TGTGCCAGCAGTCCCCAGGGTGAGGGGTCTGCTAATGAAAAACTGTTTTTT.

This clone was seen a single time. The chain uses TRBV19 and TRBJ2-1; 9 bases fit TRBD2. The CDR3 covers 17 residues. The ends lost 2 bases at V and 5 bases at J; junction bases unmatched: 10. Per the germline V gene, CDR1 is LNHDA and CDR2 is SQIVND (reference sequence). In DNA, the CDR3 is TGTGCCAGTAGTATATATTTTTTGGGGACTAGCCACAATGAGCAGTTCTTC. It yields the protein CASSIYFLGTSHNEQFF.

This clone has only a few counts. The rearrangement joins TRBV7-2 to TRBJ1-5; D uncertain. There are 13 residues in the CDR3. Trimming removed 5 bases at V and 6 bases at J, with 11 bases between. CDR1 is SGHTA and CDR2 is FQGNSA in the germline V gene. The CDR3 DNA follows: TGTGCCAGCAGCCCTTCGGTTGGTCAGCCCCAGCATTTT. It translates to CASSPSVGQPQHF. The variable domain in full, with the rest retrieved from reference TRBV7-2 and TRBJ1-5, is GAGVSQSPSNKVTEKGKDVELRCDPISGHTALYWYRQSLGQGLEFLIYFQGNSAPDKSGLPSDRFSAERTGGSVSTLTIQRTQQEDSAVYLCASSPSVGQPQHFGDGTRLSIL.

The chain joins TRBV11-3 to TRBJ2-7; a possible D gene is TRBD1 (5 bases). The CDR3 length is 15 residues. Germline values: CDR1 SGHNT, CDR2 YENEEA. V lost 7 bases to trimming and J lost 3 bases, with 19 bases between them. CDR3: CASTKAATAFYEQYF. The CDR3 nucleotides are TGTGCCAGCACTAAAGCCGCGACAGCTTTCTACGAGCAGTACTTC.

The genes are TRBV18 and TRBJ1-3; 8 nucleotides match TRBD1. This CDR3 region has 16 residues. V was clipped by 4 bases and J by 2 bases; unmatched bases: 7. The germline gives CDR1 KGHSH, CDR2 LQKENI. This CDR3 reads CASSLDRELAGNTIYF. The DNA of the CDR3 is TGTGCCAGCTCACTGGACAGGGAATTGGCTGGAAACACCATATATTTT.

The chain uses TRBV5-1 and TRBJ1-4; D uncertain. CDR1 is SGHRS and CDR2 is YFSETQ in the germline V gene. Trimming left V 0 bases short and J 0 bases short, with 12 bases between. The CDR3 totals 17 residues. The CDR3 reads CASSLDVSGATNEKLFF. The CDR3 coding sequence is TGCGCCAGCAGCTTGGATGTTAGCGGTGCAACTAATGAAAAACTGTTTTTT.

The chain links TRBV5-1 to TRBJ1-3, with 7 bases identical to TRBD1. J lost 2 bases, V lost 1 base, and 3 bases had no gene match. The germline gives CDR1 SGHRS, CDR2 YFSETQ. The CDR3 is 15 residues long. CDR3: CASSLRGGTGNTIYF. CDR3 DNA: TGCGCCAGCAGCTTGAGAGGGGGCACTGGAAACACCATATATTTT.

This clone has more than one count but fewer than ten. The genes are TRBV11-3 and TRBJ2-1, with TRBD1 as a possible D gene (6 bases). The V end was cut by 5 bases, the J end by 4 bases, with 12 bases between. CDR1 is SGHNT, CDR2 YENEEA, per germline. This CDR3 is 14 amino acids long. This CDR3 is CASSPGTQYNEQFF. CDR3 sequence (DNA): TGTGCCAGCAGCCCCGGGACACAGTACAATGAGCAGTTCTTC.

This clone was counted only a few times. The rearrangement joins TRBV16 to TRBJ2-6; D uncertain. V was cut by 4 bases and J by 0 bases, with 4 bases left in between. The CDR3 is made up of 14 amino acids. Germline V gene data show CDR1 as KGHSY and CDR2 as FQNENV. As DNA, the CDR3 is TGTGCCAGCAGCCCACCCTCTGGGGCCAACGTCCTGACTTTC. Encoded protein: CASSPPSGANVLTF.

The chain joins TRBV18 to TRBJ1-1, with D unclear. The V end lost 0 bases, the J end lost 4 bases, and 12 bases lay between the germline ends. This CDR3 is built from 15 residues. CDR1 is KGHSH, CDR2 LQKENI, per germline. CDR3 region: CASSPPSVGPTEAFF. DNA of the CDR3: TGTGCCAGCTCACCACCCAGCGTCGGTCCCACTGAAGCTTTCTTT. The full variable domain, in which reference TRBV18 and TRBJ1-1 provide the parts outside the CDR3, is NAGVMQNPRHLVRRRGQEARLRCSPMKGHSHVYWYRQLPEEGLKFMVYLQKENIIDESGMPKERFSAEFPKEGPSILRIQQVVRGDSAAYFCASSPPSVGPTEAFFGQGTRLTVV.

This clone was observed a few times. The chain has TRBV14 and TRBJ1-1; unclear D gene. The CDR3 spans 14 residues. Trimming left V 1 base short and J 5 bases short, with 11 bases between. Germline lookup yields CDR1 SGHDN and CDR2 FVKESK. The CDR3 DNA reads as TGTGCCAGCAGCCAAGTGGGGAGGAGGACTGAAGCTTTCTTT. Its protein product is CASSQVGRRTEAFF.